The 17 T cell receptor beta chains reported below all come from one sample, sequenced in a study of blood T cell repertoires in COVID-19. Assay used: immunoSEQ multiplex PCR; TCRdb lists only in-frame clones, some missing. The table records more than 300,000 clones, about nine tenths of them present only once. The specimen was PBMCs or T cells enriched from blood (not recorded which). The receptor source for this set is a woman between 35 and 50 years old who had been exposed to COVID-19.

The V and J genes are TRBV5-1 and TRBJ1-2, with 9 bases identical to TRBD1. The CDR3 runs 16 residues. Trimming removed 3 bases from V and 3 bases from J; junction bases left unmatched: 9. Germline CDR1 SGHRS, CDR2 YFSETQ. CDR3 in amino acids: CASSSGTGSHHYGYTF. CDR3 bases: TGCGCCAGCAGCTCCGGGACAGGGTCCCATCACTATGGCTACACCTTC.

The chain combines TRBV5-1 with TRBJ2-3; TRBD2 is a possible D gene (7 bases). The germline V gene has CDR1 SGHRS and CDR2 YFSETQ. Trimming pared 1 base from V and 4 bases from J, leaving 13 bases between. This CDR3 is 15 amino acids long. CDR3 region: CASSLLGGPPDTQYF. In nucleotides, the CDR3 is TGCGCCAGCAGCTTGTTGGGGGGGCCTCCAGATACGCAGTATTTT.

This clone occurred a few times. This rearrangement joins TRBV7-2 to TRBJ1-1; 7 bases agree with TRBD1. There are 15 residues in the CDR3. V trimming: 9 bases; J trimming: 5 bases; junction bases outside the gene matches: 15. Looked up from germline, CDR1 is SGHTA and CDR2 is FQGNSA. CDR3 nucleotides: TGTGCCAGTCAGTTGCCCTCGACAGGGAGTACTGAAGCTTTCTTT. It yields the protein CASQLPSTGSTEAFF.

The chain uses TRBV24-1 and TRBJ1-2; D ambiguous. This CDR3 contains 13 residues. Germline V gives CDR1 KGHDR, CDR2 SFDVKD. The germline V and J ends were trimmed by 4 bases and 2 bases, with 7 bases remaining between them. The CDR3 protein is CATSERSNYGYTF. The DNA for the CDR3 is TGTGCCACCAGTGAACGGTCAAACTATGGCTACACCTTC.

CDR3 bases: TGCGCCAGCAGCTCTCCGGGACAGCCCTCCTACGAGCAGTACTTC. Translated, it gives CASSSPGQPSYEQYF. The chain employs TRBV5-1 and TRBJ2-7; the match to TRBD1 covers 7 bases. CDR1 and CDR2 from the germline V gene are SGHRS and YFSETQ. The ends lost 3 bases at V and 0 bases at J; junction bases unmatched: 6. The CDR3 has 15 amino acids.

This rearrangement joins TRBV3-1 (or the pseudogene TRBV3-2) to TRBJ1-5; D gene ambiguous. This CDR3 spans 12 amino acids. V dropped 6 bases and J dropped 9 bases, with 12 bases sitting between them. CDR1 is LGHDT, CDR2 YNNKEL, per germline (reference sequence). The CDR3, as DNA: TGTGCCAGCAGTGATTCGGGTAGGCCCCAGCATTTT. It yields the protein CASSDSGRPQHF.

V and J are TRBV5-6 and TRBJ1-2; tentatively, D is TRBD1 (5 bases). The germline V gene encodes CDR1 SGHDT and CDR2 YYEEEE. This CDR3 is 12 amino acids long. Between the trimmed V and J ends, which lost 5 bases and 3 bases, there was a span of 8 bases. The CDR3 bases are TGTGCCAGCAGGTCGACAGACTATGGCTACACCTTC. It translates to CASRSTDYGYTF.

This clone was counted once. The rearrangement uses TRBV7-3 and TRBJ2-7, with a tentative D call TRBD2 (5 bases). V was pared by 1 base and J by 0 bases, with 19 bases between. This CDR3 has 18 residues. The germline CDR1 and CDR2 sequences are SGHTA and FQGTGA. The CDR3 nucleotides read TGTGCCAGCAGCTTAAAAGTGGCTCCTAGCAGAAGCTCCTACGAGCAGTACTTC. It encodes CASSLKVAPSRSSYEQYF.

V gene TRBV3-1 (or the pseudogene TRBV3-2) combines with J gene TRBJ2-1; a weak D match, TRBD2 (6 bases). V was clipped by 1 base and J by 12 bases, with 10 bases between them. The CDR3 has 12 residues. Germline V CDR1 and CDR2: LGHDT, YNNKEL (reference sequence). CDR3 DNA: TGTGCCAGCAGCCAAGGAGACGGGAGGCAGTTCTTC. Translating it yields CASSQGDGRQFF.

The CDR3 DNA reads TGTGCCAGCAGCCCAGCGGGAGGGCCTGGAGATACGCAGTATTTT. Protein product: CASSPAGGPGDTQYF. This chain uses TRBV28 with TRBJ2-3; the match to TRBD2 covers 10 bases. Germline CDR1 reads MDHEN; CDR2 reads SYDVKM. This CDR3 is built from 15 residues. Trimming removed 6 bases from V and 5 bases from J; junction bases left unmatched: 8.

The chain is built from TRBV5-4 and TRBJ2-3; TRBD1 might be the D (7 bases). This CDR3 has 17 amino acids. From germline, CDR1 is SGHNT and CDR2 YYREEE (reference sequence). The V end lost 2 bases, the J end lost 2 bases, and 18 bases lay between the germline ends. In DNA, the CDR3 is TGTGCCAGCAGCTTTCCCCAGGGGGGAGTATTCACAGATACGCAGTATTTT. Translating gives CASSFPQGGVFTDTQYF.

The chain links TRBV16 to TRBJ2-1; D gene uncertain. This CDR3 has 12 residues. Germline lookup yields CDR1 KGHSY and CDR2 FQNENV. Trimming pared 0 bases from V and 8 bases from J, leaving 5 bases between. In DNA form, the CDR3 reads TGTGCCAGCAGCCAATCTCCTCATGAGCAGTTCTTC. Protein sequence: CASSQSPHEQFF.

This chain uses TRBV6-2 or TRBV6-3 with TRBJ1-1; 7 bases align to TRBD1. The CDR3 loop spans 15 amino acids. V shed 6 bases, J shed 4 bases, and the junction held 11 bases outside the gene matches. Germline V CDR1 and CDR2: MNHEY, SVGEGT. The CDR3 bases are TGTGCCAGCAGCTTCTGGGTAGGGGGCGTCACTGAAGCTTTCTTT. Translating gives CASSFWVGGVTEAFF.

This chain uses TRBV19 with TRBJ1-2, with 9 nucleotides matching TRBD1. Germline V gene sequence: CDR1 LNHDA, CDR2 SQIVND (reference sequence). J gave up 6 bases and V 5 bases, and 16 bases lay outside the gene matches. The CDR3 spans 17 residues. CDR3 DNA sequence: TGTGCCAGTAGTTCCCCCCTCTCCGGGACAGGGAAGGATGGCTACACCTTC. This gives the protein CASSSPLSGTGKDGYTF.

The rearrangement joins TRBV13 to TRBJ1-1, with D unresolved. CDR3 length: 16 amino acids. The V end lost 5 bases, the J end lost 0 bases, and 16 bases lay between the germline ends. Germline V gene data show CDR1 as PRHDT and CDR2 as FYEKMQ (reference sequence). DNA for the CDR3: TGTGCCAGCAGCACCCAAGGCGGAAGATTGAACACTGAAGCTTTCTTT. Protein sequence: CASSTQGGRLNTEAFF. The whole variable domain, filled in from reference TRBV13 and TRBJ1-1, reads AAGVIQSPRHLIKEKRETATLKCYPIPRHDTVYWYQQGPGQDPQFLISFYEKMQSDKGSIPDRFSAQQFSDYHSELNMSSLELGDSALYFCASSTQGGRLNTEAFFGQGTRLTVV.

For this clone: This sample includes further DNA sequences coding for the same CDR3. The CDR3 here is CASSYGLAGQETQYF. The CDR3 region has the DNA TGCGCCAGCAGCTATGGACTAGCGGGGCAAGAGACCCAGTACTTC. This chain links TRBV5-1 with TRBJ2-5, with 12 bases lining up with TRBD2. From germline, CDR1 is SGHRS and CDR2 YFSETQ. V lost 3 bases to trimming and J lost 2 bases; unmatched junction nucleotides: 2. This CDR3 comprises 15 residues. Complete variable domain (other parts from reference TRBV5-1 and TRBJ2-5): KAGVTQTPRYLIKTRGQQVTLSCSPISGHRSVSWYQQTPGQGLQFLFEYFSETQRNKGNFPGRFSGRQFSNSRSEMNVSTLELGDSALYLCASSYGLAGQETQYFGPGTRLLVL.

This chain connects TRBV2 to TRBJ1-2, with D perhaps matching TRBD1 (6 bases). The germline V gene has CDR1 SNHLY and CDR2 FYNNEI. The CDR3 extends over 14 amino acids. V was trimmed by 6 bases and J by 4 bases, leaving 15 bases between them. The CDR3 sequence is CASRITDSVYGYTF. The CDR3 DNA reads TGTGCCAGCAGGATAACGGACAGTGTCTATGGCTACACCTTC.